This TCR beta chain was identified in a study of siplizumab effects on memory and regulatory T cells. Study conclusions and caveats: It seemed that naive T cells were more diverse than memory cells and were major contributors to the alloresponse. Sequences that were alloreactive and traceable to unstimulated CD4+ memory cells were significantly reduced by siplizumab. A naive or memory phenotype could not be assigned to roughly 80-97% of the proliferating CD4+ or CD8+ clones. With siplizumab, Treg-derived clones averaged approximately 66% of mappable alloreactive CD4+ clones, versus 26.9% in controls.

To note about this clone: What it binds is not known.

This CDR3 is built from 14 residues. Germline CDR1 MDHEN, CDR2 SYDVKM. The V gene end was trimmed by 8 bases and the J gene end by 8 bases; junction bases not matched to a gene: 12. Only in-frame clones appear in the TCRdb table, and some are missing; sequencing was by immunoSEQ multiplex PCR. This sample carries over 85,000 clones, roughly 90% of them seen once, and the ten largest clones take 0.9% to 1.4%. Sequenced: CD4+ T cells sorted from blood. The receptor's source is a human donor in good health. The V call is TRBV28, the J call TRBJ1-1; 9 positions agree with TRBD1. The CDR3: CASGGTGSTKEAFF. CDR3 bases: TGTGCCAGCGGCGGGACAGGGTCAACAAAAGAAGCTTTCTTT.